The 7 T cell receptor beta chains listed next were all sequenced from one sample in a study of cytomegalovirus exposure and HLA in healthy donors. Here immunoSEQ multiplex PCR was the method, and the copy in TCRdb shows in-frame clones only, minus some. The table shows about 160,000 clones, with 88% occurring only once. The sequencing input was PBMCs. The receptors stem from a young man in good health and CMV-seronegative.

The chain recombines TRBV6-5 with TRBJ2-7; D perhaps matches TRBD2 (6 bases). Germline-derived CDR1 and CDR2 are MNHEY and SVGAGI. CDR3 size: 13 residues. V gave up 6 bases and J gave up 2 bases, with 11 bases separating them. CDR3 in amino acids: CASSRESTYEQYF. CDR3 coding DNA: TGTGCCAGCAGCCGGGAGAGTACCTACGAGCAGTACTTC.

DNA for the CDR3: TGCGCCAGCACCGGGACAGGTGGGCTATACAATGAGCAGTTCTTC. Its translation: CASTGTGGLYNEQFF. This chain connects TRBV10-2 to TRBJ2-1; 8 nucleotides match TRBD1. CDR1 is WSHSY, CDR2 SAAADI, per germline. The CDR3 sequence is 15 residues long. The J segment lost 4 bases and the V segment lost 7 bases, leaving 9 bases of the junction unmatched.

The V gene is TRBV6-6, the J gene TRBJ2-7; 8 bases agree with TRBD1. The germline CDR1 and CDR2 sequences are MNHNY and SVGAGI (reference sequence). V shed 2 bases and J 9 bases; nucleotides not matched to a gene: 3. This CDR3 has 12 residues. CDR3 protein: CASSYPGQGQYF. As DNA, the CDR3 is TGTGCCAGCAGTTACCCTGGACAGGGGCAGTACTTC.

The CDR3 DNA sequence: TGCGCCAGCAGCCAAACACTGTCGAACGGGAGACCCCTCCACTTT. As protein: CASSQTLSNGRPLHF. The chain couples TRBV4-1 to TRBJ1-6; D is uncertain. The V end lost 2 bases, the J end lost 12 bases, and 17 bases lay between the germline ends. The CDR3 covers 15 residues. Germline CDR1 MGHRA, CDR2 YSYEKL.

The chain carries TRBV7-2 and TRBJ1-1, with D perhaps matching TRBD1 (6 bases). Germline V gene lookup returns CDR1 SGHTA and CDR2 FQGNSA. V lost 8 bases and J 2 bases, leaving 15 bases between the germline ends. The CDR3 has 14 residues. CDR3 bases: TGTGCCAGCGGGAGATACAGGGTTAACACTGAAGCTTTCTTT. Residues: CASGRYRVNTEAFF.

The CDR3 sequence is CASSPGTDTQYF. The CDR3 nucleotides read TGTGCCAGCAGTCCCGGCACAGATACGCAGTATTTT. V gene TRBV27 combines with J gene TRBJ2-3; D not certain. The CDR3 is 12 residues long. Germline lookup yields CDR1 MNHEY and CDR2 SMNVEV (reference sequence). Trimming left V 5 bases short and J 1 base short, with 4 bases between.

The chain has TRBV2 and TRBJ2-1; 9 bases agree with TRBD2. The germline CDR1 and CDR2 sequences are SNHLY and FYNNEI. Trimming cost V 3 bases and J 4 bases; bases outside gene matches: 7. CDR3 length: 16 residues. The CDR3 here is CASSDRGAGGYNEQFF. DNA for the CDR3: TGTGCCAGCAGTGATAGGGGAGCGGGGGGATACAATGAGCAGTTCTTC. The whole variable domain, remainder taken from reference TRBV2 and TRBJ2-1, is EPEVTQTPSHQVTQMGQEVILRCVPISNHLYFYWYRQILGQKVEFLVSFYNNEISEKSEIFDDQFSVERPDGSNFTLKIRSTKLEDSAMYFCASSDRGAGGYNEQFFGPGTRLTVL.